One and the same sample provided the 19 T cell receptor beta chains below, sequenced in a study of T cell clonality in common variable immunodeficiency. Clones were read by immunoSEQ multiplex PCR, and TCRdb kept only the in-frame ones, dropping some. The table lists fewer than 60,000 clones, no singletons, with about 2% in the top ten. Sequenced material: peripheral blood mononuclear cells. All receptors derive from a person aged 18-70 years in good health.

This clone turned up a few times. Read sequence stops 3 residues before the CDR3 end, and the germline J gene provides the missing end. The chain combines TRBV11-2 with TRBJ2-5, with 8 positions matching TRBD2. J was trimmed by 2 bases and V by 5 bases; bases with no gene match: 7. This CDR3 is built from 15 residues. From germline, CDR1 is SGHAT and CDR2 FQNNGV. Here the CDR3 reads CASSVIAGPQETQYF. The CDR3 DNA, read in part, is TGTGCCAGCAGCGTCATAGCGGGGCCACAAGAGACC.

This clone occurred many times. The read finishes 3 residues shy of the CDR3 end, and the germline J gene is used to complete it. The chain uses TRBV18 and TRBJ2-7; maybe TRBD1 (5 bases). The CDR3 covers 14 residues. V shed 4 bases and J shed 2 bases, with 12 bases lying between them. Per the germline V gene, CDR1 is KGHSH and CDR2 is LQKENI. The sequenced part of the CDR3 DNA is TGTGCCAGCTCACTTAAGGACACGACCTACGAG. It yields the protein CASSLKDTTYE. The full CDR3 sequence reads CASSLKDTTYEQYF.

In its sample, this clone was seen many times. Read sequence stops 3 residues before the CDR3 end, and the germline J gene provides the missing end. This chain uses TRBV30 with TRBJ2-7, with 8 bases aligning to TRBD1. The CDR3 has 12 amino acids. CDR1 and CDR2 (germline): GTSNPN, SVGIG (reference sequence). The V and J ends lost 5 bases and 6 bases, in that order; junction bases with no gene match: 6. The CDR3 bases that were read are TGTGCCTGGGCCTCACAGGGGGGCGAG. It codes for CAWASQGGE. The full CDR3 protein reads CAWASQGGEQYF.

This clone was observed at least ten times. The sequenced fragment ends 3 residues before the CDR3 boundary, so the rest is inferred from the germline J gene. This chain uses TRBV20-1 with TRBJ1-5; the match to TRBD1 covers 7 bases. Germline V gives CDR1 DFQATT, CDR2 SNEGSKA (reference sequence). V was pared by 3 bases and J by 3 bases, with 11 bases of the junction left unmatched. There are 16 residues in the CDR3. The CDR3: CSARPPGQIHNQPQHF. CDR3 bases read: TGCAGTGCTAGGCCCCCGGGACAGATACACAATCAGCCC.

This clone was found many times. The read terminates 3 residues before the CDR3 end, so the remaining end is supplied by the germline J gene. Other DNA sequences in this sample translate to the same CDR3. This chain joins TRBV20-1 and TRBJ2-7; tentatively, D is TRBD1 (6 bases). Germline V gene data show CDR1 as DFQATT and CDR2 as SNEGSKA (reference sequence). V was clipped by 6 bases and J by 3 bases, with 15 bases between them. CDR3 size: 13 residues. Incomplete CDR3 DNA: TGCAGTGCCCCTCCACGGACAGTCTACGAG. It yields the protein CSAPPRTVYE. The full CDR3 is CSAPPRTVYEQYF.

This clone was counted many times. Here the CDR3 reads CASSEQGRGTEAFF. The CDR3 bases that were read are TGTGCCAGCAGTGAACAGGGGCGAGGCACTGAA. The J gene is TRBJ1-1, the V gene TRBV7-3, with 7 bases aligning to TRBD1. The CDR3 extends 3 residues past the end of the read, so its final part is completed from the germline J gene. Germline CDR1 reads SGHTA; CDR2 reads FQGTGA. Trimming took 6 bases from V and 4 from J; bases not matched to a gene: 8. The CDR3 is 14 residues long. The entire variable domain, with the rest obtained from reference TRBV7-3 and TRBJ1-1, is as follows: GAGVSQTPSNKVTEKGKYVELRCDPISGHTALYWYRQSLGQGPEFLIYFQGTGAADDSGLPNDRFFAVRPEGSVSTLKIQRTERGDSAVYLCASSEQGRGTEAFFGQGTRLTVV.

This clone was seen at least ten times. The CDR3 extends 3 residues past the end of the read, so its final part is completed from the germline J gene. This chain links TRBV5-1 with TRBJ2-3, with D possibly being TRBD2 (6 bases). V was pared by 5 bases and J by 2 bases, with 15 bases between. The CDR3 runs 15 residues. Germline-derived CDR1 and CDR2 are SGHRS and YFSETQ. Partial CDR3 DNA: TGCGCCAGCAGGCGACGGGGGACTGCCACAGATACG. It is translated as CASRRRGTATDT. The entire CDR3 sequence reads CASRRRGTATDTQYF.

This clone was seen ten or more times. The CDR3: CASSGTVGEKLFF. Incomplete CDR3 DNA: TGTGCCAGCAGTGGGACAGTGGGGGAAAAA. The chain recombines TRBV6-1 with TRBJ1-4, with D possibly matching TRBD1 (6 bases). Read data end 3 residues before the CDR3 end; the end is taken from the germline J gene. The germline V gene encodes CDR1 MNHNS and CDR2 SASEGT. The CDR3 has 13 residues. V dropped 4 bases and J dropped 8 bases, with 11 bases sitting between them.

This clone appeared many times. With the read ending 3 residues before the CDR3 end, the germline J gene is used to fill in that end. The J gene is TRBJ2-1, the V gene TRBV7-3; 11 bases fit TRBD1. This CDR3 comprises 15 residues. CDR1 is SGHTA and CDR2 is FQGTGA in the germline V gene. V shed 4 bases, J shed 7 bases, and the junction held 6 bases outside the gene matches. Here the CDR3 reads CASSSGTGGLNEQFF. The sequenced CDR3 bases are TGTGCCAGCAGCTCCGGGACAGGGGGTTTGAATGAG.

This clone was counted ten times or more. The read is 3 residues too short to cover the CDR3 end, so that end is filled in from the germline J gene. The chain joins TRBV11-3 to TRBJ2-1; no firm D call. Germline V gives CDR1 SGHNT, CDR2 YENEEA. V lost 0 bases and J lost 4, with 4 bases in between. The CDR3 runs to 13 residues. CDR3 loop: CASSLEAYNEQFF. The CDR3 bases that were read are TGTGCCAGCAGCTTAGAGGCTTACAATGAG.

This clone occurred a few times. CDR3 bases read: TGTGCCAGCTCACTCGACAGCAAGGGCCCCTACGAG. The encoded protein is CASSLDSKGPYE. The full CDR3 reads CASSLDSKGPYEQYF. The chain recombines TRBV18 with TRBJ2-7; the D gene is possibly TRBD1 (5 bases). The CDR3 extends 3 residues past the end of the read, so its final part is completed from the germline J gene. This CDR3 is 15 amino acids long. The germline V and J ends were trimmed by 4 bases and 2 bases, with 15 bases remaining between them. Germline V gene data show CDR1 as KGHSH and CDR2 as LQKENI.

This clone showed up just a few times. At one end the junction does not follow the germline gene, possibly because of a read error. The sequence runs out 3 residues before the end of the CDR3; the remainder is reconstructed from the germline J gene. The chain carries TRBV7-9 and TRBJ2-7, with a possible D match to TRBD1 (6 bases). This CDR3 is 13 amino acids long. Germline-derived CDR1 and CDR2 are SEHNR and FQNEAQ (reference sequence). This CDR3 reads CSSSREGTYEQYF. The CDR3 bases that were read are TGTTCCAGCAGTCGAGAAGGGACATACGAG. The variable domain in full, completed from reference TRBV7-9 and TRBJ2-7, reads DTGVSQNPRHKITKRGQNVTFRCDPISEHNRLYWYRQTLGQGPEFLTYFQNEAQLEKSRLLSDRFSAERPKGSFSTLEIQRTEQGDSAMYLCSSSREGTYEQYFGPGTRLTVT.

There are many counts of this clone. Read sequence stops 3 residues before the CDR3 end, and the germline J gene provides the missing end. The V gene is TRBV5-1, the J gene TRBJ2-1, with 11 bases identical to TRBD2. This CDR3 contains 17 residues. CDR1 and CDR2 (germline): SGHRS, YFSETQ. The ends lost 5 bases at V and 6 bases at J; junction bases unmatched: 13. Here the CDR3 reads CASSLGLAERRGNEQFF. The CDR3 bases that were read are TGCGCCAGCAGTCTGGGACTAGCGGAGCGAAGGGGCAATGAG.

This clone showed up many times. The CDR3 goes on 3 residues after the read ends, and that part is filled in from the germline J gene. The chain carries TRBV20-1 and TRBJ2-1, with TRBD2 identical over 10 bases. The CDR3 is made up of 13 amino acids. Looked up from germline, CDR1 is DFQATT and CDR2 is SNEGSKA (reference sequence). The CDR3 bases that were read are TGCAGCGTTCTAGCGGGGGCCCCCAATGAG. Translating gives CSVLAGAPNE. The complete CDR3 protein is CSVLAGAPNEQFF.

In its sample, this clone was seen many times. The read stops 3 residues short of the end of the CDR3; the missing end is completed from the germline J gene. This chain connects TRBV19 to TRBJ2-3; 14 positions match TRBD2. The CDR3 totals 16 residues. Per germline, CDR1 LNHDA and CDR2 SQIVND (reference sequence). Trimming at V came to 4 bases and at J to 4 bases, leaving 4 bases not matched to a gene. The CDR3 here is CASSTTSGGASDTQYF. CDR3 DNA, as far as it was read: TGTGCCAGTAGTACGACTAGCGGGGGGGCTTCAGATACG.

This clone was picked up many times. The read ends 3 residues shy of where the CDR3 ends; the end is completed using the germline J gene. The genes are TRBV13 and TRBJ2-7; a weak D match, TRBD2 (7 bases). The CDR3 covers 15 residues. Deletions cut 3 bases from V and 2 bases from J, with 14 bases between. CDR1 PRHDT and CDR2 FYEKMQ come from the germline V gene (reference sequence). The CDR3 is CASSFGGPAAYEQYF. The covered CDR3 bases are TGTGCCAGCAGCTTCGGGGGGCCTGCGGCCTACGAG.

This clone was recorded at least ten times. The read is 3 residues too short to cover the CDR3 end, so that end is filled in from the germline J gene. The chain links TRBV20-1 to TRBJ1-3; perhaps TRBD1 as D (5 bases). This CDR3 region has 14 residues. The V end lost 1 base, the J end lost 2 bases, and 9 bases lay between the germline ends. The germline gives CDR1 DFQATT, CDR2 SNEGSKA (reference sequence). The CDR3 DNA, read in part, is TGCAGTGCTAGAGGAACAGGTGCTGGAAACACC. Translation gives CSARGTGAGNT. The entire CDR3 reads CSARGTGAGNTIYF.

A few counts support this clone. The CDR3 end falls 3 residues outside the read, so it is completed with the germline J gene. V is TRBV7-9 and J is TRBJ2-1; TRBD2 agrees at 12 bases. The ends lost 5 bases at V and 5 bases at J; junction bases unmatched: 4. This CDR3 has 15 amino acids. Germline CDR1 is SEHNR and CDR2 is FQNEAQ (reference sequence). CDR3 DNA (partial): TGTGCCAGCAGCCCAGGACTAGCGGGGAACAATGAG. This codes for CASSPGLAGNNE. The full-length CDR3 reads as CASSPGLAGNNEQFF.

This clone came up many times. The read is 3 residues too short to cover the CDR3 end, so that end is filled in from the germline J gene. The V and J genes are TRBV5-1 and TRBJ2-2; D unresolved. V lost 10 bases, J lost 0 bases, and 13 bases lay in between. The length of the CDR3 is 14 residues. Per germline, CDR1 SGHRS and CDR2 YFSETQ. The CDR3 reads CASGQAANTGELFF. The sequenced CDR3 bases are TGCGCCTCAGGCCAGGCCGCGAACACCGGGGAG.